This T cell receptor beta chain was identified during a study of identical twins. TCRdb independently ran MiXCR on the 5' RACE reads; one entry per CDR3 protein. In the table there are 700,000 or so distinct CDR3 sequences, 21% of which are singletons. This clonotype was recorded at least ten times. The same specimen was also included in a second study, on T cells expressing NK-cell markers.

The sequencing input was PBMCs. The receptor's source is a woman in her late teens or twenties in good health.

CDR3 sequence reads: CSADRGQETQYF. The CDR3 bases are TGCAGTGCCGACAGGGGCCAAGAGACCCAGTACTTC. The rearrangement uses TRBV29-1 and TRBJ2-5; TRBD1 aligns across 8 bases. The CDR3 contains 12 residues. Germline V gives CDR1 SQVTM, CDR2 ANQGSEA.